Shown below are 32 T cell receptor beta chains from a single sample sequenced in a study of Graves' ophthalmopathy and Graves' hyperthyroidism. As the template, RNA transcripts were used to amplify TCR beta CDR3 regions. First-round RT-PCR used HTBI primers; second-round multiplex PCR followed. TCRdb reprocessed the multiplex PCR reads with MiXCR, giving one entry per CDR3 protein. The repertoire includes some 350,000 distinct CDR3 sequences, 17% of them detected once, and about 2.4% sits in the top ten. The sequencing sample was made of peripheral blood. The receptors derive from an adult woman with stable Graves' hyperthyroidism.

DNA of the CDR3: TGCGCCAGCAGCTTGACCAAGACAGGGAGGCTCGGAGAGACCCAGTACTTC. Protein: CASSLTKTGRLGETQYF. The V and J genes are TRBV5-1 and TRBJ2-5; maybe TRBD1 (7 bases). Per germline, CDR1 SGHRS and CDR2 YFSETQ. V was pared by 1 base and J by 4 bases, with 20 bases between. This CDR3 is 17 amino acids long.

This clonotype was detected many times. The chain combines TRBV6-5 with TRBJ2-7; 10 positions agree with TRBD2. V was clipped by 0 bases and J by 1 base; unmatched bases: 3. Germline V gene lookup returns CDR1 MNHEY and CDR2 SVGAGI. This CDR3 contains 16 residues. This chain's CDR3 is CASSYSGTSVSYEQYF. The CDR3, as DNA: TGTGCCAGCAGTTACTCCGGGACTAGCGTATCCTACGAGCAGTACTTC.

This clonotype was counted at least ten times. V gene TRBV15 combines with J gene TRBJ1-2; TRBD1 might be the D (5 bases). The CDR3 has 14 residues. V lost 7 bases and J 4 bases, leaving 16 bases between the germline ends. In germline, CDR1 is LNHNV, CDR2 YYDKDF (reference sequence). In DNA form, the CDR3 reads TGTGCCACCAACTCCGGGGGGGGAGTCTATGGCTACACCTTC. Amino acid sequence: CATNSGGGVYGYTF.

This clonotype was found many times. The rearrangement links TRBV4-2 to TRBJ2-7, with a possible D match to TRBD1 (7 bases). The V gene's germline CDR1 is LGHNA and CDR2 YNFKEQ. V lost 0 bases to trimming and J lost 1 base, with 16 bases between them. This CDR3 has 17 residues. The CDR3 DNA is TGTGCCAGCAGCCAAGATCAGGCGGGACAGTTGTCCTACGAGCAGTACTTC. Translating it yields CASSQDQAGQLSYEQYF.

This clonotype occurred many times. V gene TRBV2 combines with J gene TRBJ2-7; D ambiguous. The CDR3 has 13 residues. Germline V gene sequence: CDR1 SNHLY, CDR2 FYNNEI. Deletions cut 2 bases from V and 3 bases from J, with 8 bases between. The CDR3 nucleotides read TGTGCCAGCAGTGAACTAGTAGGCTACGAGCAGTACTTC. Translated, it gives CASSELVGYEQYF.

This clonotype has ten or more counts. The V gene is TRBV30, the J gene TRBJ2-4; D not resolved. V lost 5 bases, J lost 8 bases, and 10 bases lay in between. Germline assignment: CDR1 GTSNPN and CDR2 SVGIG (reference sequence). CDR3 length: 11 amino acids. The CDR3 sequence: CAWGDHHIQYF. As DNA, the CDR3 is TGTGCCTGGGGCGACCACCACATTCAGTACTTC.

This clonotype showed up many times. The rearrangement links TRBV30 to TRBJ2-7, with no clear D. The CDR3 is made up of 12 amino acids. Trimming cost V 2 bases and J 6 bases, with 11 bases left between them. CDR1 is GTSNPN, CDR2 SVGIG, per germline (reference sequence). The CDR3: CAWSPTNLEQYF. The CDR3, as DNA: TGTGCCTGGAGTCCAACGAACCTCGAGCAGTACTTC.

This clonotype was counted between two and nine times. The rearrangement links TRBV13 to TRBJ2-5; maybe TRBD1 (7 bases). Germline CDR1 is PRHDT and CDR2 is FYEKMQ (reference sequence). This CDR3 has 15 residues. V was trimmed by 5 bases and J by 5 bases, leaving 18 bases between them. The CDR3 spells CASSPRGGGVETQYF. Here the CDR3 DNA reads TGTGCCAGCAGCCCCCGTGGAGGGGGCGTGGAGACCCAGTACTTC.

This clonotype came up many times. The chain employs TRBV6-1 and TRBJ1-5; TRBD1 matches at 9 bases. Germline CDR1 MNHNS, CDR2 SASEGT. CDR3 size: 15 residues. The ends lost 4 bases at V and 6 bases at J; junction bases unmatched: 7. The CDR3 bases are TGTGCCAGCAGTGCCCCGGGACAGGGCAGTCAGCCCCAGCATTTT. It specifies CASSAPGQGSQPQHF.

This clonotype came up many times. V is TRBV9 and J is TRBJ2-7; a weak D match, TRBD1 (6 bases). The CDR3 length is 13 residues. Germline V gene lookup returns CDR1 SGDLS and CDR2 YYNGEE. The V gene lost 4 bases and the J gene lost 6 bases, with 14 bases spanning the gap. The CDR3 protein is CASSSDRPSEQYF. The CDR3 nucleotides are TGTGCCAGCAGCTCCGACAGGCCCAGCGAGCAGTACTTC.

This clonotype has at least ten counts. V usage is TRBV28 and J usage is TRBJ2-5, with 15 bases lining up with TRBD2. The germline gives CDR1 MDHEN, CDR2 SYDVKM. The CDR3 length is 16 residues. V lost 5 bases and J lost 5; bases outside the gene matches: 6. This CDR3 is CASSPGLAGGLETQYF. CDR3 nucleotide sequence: TGTGCCAGCAGTCCGGGACTAGCGGGAGGCCTGGAGACCCAGTACTTC.

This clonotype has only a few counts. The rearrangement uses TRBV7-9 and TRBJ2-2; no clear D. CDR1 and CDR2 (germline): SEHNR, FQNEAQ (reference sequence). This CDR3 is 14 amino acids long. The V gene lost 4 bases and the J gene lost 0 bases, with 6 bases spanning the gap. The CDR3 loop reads CASSYDANTGELFF. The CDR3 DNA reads TGTGCCAGCAGCTATGACGCGAACACCGGGGAGCTGTTTTTT.

Here the CDR3 DNA reads TGTGCCAGCAGCCACCAGCGACCGGAGACCCAGTACTTC. Residues: CASSHQRPETQYF. V is TRBV3-1 and J is TRBJ2-5; D is unresolved. Germline lookup yields CDR1 LGHDT and CDR2 YNNKEL (reference sequence). The CDR3 spans 13 residues. Trimming pared 3 bases from V and 5 bases from J, leaving 10 bases between.

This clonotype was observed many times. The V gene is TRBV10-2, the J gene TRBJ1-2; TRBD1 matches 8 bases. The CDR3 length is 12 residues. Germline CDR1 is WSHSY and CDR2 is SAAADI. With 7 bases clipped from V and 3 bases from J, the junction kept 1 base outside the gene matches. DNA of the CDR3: TGCGCCAGCACACAGGGGGACTATGGCTACACCTTC. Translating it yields CASTQGDYGYTF.

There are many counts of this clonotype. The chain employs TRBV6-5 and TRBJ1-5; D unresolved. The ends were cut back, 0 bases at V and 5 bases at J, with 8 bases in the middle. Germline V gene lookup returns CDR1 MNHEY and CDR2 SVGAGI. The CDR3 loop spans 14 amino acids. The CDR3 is CASSYSTPDQPQHF. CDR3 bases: TGTGCCAGCAGTTACTCAACACCGGATCAGCCCCAGCATTTT.

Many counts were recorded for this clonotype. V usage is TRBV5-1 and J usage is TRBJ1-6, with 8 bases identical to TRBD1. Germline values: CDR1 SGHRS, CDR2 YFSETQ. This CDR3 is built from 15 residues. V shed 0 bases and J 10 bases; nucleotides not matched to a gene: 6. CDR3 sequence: CASSLDPDRESPLHF. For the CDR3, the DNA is TGCGCCAGCAGCTTGGACCCGGACAGGGAGTCACCCCTCCACTTT. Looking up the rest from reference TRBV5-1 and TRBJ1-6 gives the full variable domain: KAGVTQTPRYLIKTRGQQVTLSCSPISGHRSVSWYQQTPGQGLQFLFEYFSETQRNKGNFPGRFSGRQFSNSRSEMNVSTLELGDSALYLCASSLDPDRESPLHFGNGTRLTVT.

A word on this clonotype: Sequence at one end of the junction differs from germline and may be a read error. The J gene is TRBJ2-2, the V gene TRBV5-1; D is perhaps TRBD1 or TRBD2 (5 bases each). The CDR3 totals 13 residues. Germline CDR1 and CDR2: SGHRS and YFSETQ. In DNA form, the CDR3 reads TGCGCCAGCAGCCCTTCGGGCACCAGGGAGCTGTCTTTT. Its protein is CASSPSGTRELSF.

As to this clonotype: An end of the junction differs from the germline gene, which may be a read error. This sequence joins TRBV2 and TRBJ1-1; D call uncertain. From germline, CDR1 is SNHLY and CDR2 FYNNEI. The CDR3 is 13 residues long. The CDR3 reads CASGDISNTEAFF. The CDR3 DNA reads TGTGCCAGCGGTGACATTTCGAACACTGAAGCTTTCTTT. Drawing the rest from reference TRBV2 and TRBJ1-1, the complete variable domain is EPEVTQTPSHQVTQMGQEVILRCVPISNHLYFYWYRQILGQKVEFLVSFYNNEISEKSEIFDDQFSVERPDGSNFTLKIRSTKLEDSAMYFCASGDISNTEAFFGQGTRLTVV.

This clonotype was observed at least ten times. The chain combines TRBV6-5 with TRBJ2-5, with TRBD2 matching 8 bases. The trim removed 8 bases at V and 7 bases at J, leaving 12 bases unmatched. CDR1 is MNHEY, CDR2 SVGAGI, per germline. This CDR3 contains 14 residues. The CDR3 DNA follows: TGTGCCAGCCGCTTATCAGCGGGAGTGGGGACCCAGTACTTC. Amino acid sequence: CASRLSAGVGTQYF.

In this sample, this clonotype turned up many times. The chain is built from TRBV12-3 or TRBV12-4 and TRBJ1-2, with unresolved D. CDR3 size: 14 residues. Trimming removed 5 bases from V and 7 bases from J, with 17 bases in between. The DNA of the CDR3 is TGTGCCAGCAGTCTCCGGGTCTCAAGCGGTGGCTACACCTTC. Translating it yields CASSLRVSSGGYTF.

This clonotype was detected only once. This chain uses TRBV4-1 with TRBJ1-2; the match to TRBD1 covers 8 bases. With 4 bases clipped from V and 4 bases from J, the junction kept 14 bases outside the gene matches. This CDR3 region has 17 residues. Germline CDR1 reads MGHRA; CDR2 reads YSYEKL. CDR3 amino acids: CASSPLMQGARGYGYTF. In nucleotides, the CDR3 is TGCGCCAGCAGCCCGCTAATGCAGGGGGCTCGTGGCTATGGCTACACCTTC.

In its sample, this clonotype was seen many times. CDR3 region: CASSAAGAYEQYF. CDR3 sequence (DNA): TGTGCCAGCTCAGCAGCGGGAGCCTACGAGCAGTACTTC. V is TRBV7-6 and J is TRBJ2-7; 8 positions match TRBD2. With 8 bases clipped from V and 2 bases from J, the junction kept 5 bases outside the gene matches. The CDR3 is 13 residues long. The germline V gene has CDR1 SGHVS and CDR2 FNYEAQ. Full variable domain (missing parts from reference TRBV7-6 and TRBJ2-7): GAGVSQSPRYKVTKRGQDVALRCDPISGHVSLYWYRQALGQGPEFLTYFNYEAQQDKSGLPNDRFSAERPEGSISTLTIQRTEQRDSAMYRCASSAAGAYEQYFGPGTRLTVT.

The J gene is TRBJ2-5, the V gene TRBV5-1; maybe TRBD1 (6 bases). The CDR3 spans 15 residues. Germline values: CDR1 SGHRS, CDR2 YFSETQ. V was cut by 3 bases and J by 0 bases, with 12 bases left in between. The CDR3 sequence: CASSYQQGDQETQYF. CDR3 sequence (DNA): TGCGCCAGCAGCTATCAACAGGGCGACCAAGAGACCCAGTACTTC.

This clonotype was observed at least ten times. The CDR3 loop is CASSDPRTIQETQYF. CDR3 nucleotides: TGTGCCAGCAGTGACCCCAGGACTATTCAAGAGACCCAGTACTTC. V usage is TRBV25-1 and J usage is TRBJ2-5; D may be TRBD2 (6 bases). This CDR3 is built from 15 residues. CDR1 and CDR2 (germline): MGHDK, SYGVNS. V was shortened by 3 bases and J by 2 bases, with 13 bases between the two germline ends.

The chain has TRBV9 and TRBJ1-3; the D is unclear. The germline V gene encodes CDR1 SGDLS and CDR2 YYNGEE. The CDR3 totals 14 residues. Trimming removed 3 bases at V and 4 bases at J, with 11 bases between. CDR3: CASSGPAGGNTIYF. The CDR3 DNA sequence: TGTGCCAGCAGCGGTCCGGCGGGGGGAAACACCATATATTTT.

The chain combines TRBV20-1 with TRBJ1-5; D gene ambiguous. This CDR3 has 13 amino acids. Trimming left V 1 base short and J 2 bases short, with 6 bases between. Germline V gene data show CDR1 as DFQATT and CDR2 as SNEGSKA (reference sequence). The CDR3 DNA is TGCAGTGCTAGAGCTCGGGGCAATCAGCCCCAGCATTTT. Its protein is CSARARGNQPQHF.

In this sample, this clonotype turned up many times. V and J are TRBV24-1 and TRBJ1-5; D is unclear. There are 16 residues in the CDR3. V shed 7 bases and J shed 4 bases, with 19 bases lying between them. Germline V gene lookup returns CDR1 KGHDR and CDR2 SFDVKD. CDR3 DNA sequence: TGTGCCACCAGACACGGACCGTCGTATTGGAATCAGCCCCAGCATTTT. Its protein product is CATRHGPSYWNQPQHF.

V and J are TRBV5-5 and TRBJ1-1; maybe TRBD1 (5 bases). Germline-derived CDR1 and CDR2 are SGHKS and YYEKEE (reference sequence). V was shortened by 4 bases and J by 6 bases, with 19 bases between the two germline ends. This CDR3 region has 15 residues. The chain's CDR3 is CASSREEGRVAEAFF. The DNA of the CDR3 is TGTGCCAGCAGCCGCGAGGAGGGGAGGGTAGCTGAAGCTTTCTTT.

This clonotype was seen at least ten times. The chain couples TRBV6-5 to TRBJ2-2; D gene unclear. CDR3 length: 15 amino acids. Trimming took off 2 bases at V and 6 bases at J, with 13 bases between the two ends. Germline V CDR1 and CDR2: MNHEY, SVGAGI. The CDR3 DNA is TGTGCCAGCAGTTACCGGCCTCGGTGGCCCGGGGAGCTGTTTTTT. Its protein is CASSYRPRWPGELFF.

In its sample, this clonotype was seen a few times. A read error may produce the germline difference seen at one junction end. CDR3 sequence reads: CASSFPEGLSKNIKYF. The CDR3 bases are TGTGCCAGTAGCTTCCCGGAGGGATTAAGCAAAAACATTAAGTACTTC. The rearrangement uses TRBV19 and TRBJ2-4, with D tentatively TRBD2 (6 bases). Per germline, CDR1 LNHDA and CDR2 SQIVND (reference sequence). The CDR3 contains 16 residues.

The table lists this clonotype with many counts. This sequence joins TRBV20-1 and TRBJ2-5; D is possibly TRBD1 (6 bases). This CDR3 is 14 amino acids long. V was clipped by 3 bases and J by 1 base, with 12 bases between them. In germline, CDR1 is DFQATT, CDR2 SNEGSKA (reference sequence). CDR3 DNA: TGCAGTGCTAGCCGGACAGACCTCCAAGAGACCCAGTACTTC. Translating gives CSASRTDLQETQYF.

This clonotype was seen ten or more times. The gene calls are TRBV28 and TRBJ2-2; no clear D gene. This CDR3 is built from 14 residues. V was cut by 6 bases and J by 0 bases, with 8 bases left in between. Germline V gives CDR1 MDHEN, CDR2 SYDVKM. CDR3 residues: CASRRSPNTGELFF. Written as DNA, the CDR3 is TGTGCCAGCAGGCGATCTCCGAACACCGGGGAGCTGTTTTTT.